The T cell receptor (beta chain) under discussion was sequenced for a study of CD8 T cells in Susac syndrome (dated by TCRdb to between 2019 and 2020). Concerning the study at large: Among the Susac syndrome patients who were sequenced, clinically active disease was present in six and clinical remission was observed in about eight. At blood withdrawal, Susac syndrome patients were therapy-naive, treated with corticosteroids (with IVIg additionally given to some), or treated with IVIg alone. Whether CD8+ T cell activation and differentiation in Susac syndrome was antigen driven was tested using repertoire sequencing.

Peripheral blood CD8+ and CD4+ T cells from healthy donors, Susac syndrome patients and multiple sclerosis patients were profiled by high-throughput TCR beta sequencing. Recently defined diagnostic criteria for definite or probable disease were met by the Susac syndrome patients. Bulk CD8+ and CD4+ T cells were purified magnetically by negative isolation, whereas CD8+ TEMRA cells were enriched by FACS. Blood was drawn into EDTA tubes, processed within 24 hours, and PBMCs were isolated by density gradient centrifugation. PBMCs intended for TCR sequencing were cryopreserved in liquid nitrogen and were subsequently thawed in a 37 degrees C water bath. A purity of at least 90% was achieved for sorted or isolated CD4+, CD8+ and CD8+ TEMRA cells. Regarding this clonotype: Its antigen is still unknown. Within one base of it there is no much larger clone, and no base qualities were kept.

The paper's findings and limits, for the study overall: The study acknowledged that relatively few individuals were included in the TCR sequencing and HLA analysis. In patients with Susac syndrome, the CD4+ T cell repertoire showed no detectable clonal expansion.

The germline V gene (reference sequence) sets CDR1 to DFQATT and CDR2 to SNEGSKA. The CDR3 spans 13 residues, from the cysteine through the phenylalanine. The only DNA kept is the CDR3, 39 bases in frame from the first base. Relative to germline, V is 5 bases shorter and J is 4 bases shorter, with 13 bases between their ends. RNA was extracted using the RNeasy kit, and about 0.5 to 1 ug of the RNA was reverse transcribed with random hexamers. TCR beta CDR3 regions were amplified with the immunoSEQ multiplex PCR assay covering 54 Vbeta and 13 Jbeta segments. Bias from PCR amplification was corrected by using a synthetic template baseline for primer optimization and for computational correction. The source study handled its data this way. Reads were annotated to V, D and J genes per IMGT and analyzed with immunoSEQ Analyzer, keeping only productive sequences. To calculate clonality, Shannon entropy was normalized by log2 of the number of productive unique sequences and then subtracted from one. For each patient and control, public and private clones were evaluated among the 100 most prevalent clones. Susac-specific clones were defined as absent from healthy and MS cohorts, some 1,000 published viral clones and other ImmuneACCESS disease sequences. TCRdb ran its own pipeline on the public reads, namely fastp trimming at Q25 and MiXCR clone calling, and kept in-frame beta chains. When rows share a CDR3 protein, they turn into one entry using the most common DNA and genes. The V and J calls were determined by TCRdb, not by the authors. In this sample the table shows about 77,000 distinct CDR3 sequences, about 92% of which occur a single time. The ten largest account for approximately 0.52% of the sample.

This sequence was found in a human donor with Susac syndrome. Recombination joined TRBV20-1 with TRBJ2-3, with no D gene named confidently. Sequenced sample: CD4+ T cells from PBMCs. CDR3 region: CSASIPGADTQYF. The DNA is as follows: TGCAGTGCTTCGATCCCAGGCGCAGATACGCAGTATTTT.